Sequencing of this T cell receptor (beta chain) was carried out in a study of cytomegalovirus exposure and HLA in healthy donors. General observations from the study: What a later analysis showed was that several of the most significant clusters appeared linked to common viral pathogens. The dataset shows that most TCR sequences were rare, while some public TCRs occurred in many donors.

Amplification used 60 Vbeta primers and 13 Jbeta primers. TCRdb's copy holds only in-frame clones and misses some; the assay was immunoSEQ multiplex PCR. The table records 110,000 or so clones, 67% of them present only once. A remark on this clone: Its antigen remains unidentified.

The donors were healthy bone marrow donors. Donors had nominal health at sampling but likely had unrecorded immune exposures. The specimen was PBMCs. This clonotype was sampled from a young man in good health and CMV-seropositive.

Here the CDR3 reads CASSFASSYEQYF. CDR3 sequence (DNA): TGTGCCAGCAGTTTTGCCAGCTCCTACGAGCAGTACTTC. The chain uses TRBV27 and TRBJ2-7; D ambiguous. CDR3 length: 13 amino acids. Germline CDR1 MNHEY, CDR2 SMNVEV (reference sequence). Trimming cost V 3 bases and J 0 bases, with 6 bases left between them.